A selection of T cell receptor beta chains follows, all from one sample in a study of molecular identifiers for immune sequencing clone quantification. TCRdb fed the PCR reads into MiXCR, producing one record per CDR3 protein. The sample lists hundreds of thousands of distinct CDR3 sequences; approximately 24% were seen once. The sample taken for sequencing was naive CD8+ T cells from blood, with Jurkat cell RNA spiked in. The receptors were gathered from a human donor in good health. Some libraries in this study had Jurkat cell RNA spiked in. CDR3s include the opening cysteine and the closing phenylalanine or tryptophan. The D gene is left open where the match is weak. Where a row states a size, it is once, few, many or the class of an expanded clone; other rows omit it.

D | J | V | length | size | DNA | CDR3
TRBD2 | TRBJ2-1 | TRBV7-9 | 18 | NA | TGTGCCAACAGAGCACTAGCGGGAGCCCCCTCTCCATACAATGAGCAGTTCTTC | CANRALAGAPSPYNEQFF
TRBD2 | TRBJ2-7 | TRBV19 | 17 | many | TGTGCCAGTAGTATGGGGATTGGCACCGGGACTACCTACGAGCAGTACTTC | CASSMGIGTGTTYEQYF
TRBD2 | TRBJ2-3 | TRBV29-1 | 12 | NA | TGCAGCCAGCGGGGGGGCACTGATACGCAGTATTTT | CSQRGGTDTQYF
NA | TRBJ2-1 | TRBV5-1 | 13 | many | TGCGCCAGCAGCTTGGATCAGGGCAATGAGCAGTTCTTC | CASSLDQGNEQFF
NA | TRBJ1-1 | TRBV2 | 9 | many | TGTGCCAGCAGTGATGGATCTTTCTTT | CASSDGSFF
TRBD2 | TRBJ2-1 | TRBV19 | 15 | few | TGTGCCAGTAGTACCGGGACTAGCTTTTACAATGAGCAGTTCTTC | CASSTGTSFYNEQFF
NA | TRBJ2-4 | TRBV7-9 | 14 | few | TGTGCCAGCAGCTTACGCGAAGAGGGAAACATTCAGTACTTC | CASSLREEGNIQYF
NA | TRBJ2-5 | TRBV29-1 | 10 | many | TGCAGCGTTGTCGAAGAGACCCAGTACTTC | CSVVEETQYF
TRBD1 | TRBJ2-1 | TRBV4-3 | 16 | many | TGCGCCAGCAGCCAAGATAGACAGGGGCTTTACAATGAGCAGTTCTTC | CASSQDRQGLYNEQFF
NA | TRBJ1-5 | TRBV12-3/TRBV12-4 | 13 | many | TGTGCCAGCAGTACAGGGAGCACCCAGCCCCAGCATTTT | CASSTGSTQPQHF
TRBD1 | TRBJ2-7 | TRBV14 | 15 | many | TGTGCCAGCAGCCAGGACAGGGTCTGGTCCTACGAGCAGTACTTC | CASSQDRVWSYEQYF
NA | TRBJ1-5 | TRBV12-5 | 11 | few | TGTGCTAGTGGCTTGAATCAGCCCCAGCATTTT | CASGLNQPQHF
NA | TRBJ2-6 | TRBV6-2/TRBV6-3 | 21 | NA | TGTGCCAGCAGTCAGTCCCTATCACGACCACGTCCAGGCCAAGGGGCCAACGTCCTGACTTTC | CASSQSLSRPRPGQGANVLTF
NA | TRBJ2-3 | TRBV18 | 18 | NA | TGTGCCAGCTCACCACTCCCCGGGCTACCAACGAGCACAGATACGCAGTATTTT | CASSPLPGLPTSTDTQYF
NA | TRBJ2-6 | TRBV6-5 | 15 | many | TGTGCCAGCAGTTACTCCAGCTCTGGGGCCAACGTCCTGACTTTC | CASSYSSSGANVLTF
NA | TRBJ1-1 | TRBV7-2 | 15 | many | TGTGCCAGCAGCTTAGAGGACCTTGGGGGTACTGAAGCTTTCTTT | CASSLEDLGGTEAFF
NA | TRBJ1-1 | TRBV14 | 15 | many | TGTGCCAGCAGTCAGCGATTTGTCGTGAACACTGAAGCTTTCTTT | CASSQRFVVNTEAFF
NA | TRBJ2-3 | TRBV20-1 | 15 | many | TGCAGTGCTAGAGATTGGGGGGGCGGGACAGATACGCAGTATTTT | CSARDWGGGTDTQYF
TRBD1 | TRBJ1-5 | TRBV5-6 | 15 | many | TGTGCCAGCAGCGACGGACAGGAGGGCCTTCAGCCCCAGCATTTT | CASSDGQEGLQPQHF
NA | TRBJ1-2 | TRBV19 | 10 | NA | TGTGCCAGTAGTATGGGTAACTACACCTTC | CASSMGNYTF
NA | TRBJ2-3 | TRBV4-1 | 16 | many | TGCGCCAGCAGCCCAAGGGCTTCAACCAGCACAGATACGCAGTATTTT | CASSPRASTSTDTQYF
NA | TRBJ2-3 | TRBV20-1 | 13 | many | TGCAGTGCTAGAAGCGTAGCTTCAGATACGCAGTATTTT | CSARSVASDTQYF
NA | TRBJ2-7 | TRBV20-1 | 11 | many | TGCAGTGCTAGCAGGGTTCACGAGCAGTACTTC | CSASRVHEQYF